This T cell receptor (beta chain) was profiled in a study of OX40 agonist ivuxolimab in advanced cancers. Broadly, across the study: Ivuxolimab was a fully human IgG2 agonistic monoclonal antibody targeting the costimulatory receptor OX40 (CD134). Intravenous ivuxolimab was administered to patients every 2 weeks at six dose levels: 0.01, 0.1, 0.3, 1.5, 3 and 10 mg/kg. Among the approximately 50 dose-escalation patients, around 19 had hepatocellular carcinoma, approximately 15 melanoma, 9 renal cell carcinoma and 9 head and neck cancer. In the dose-escalation cohort, more than 75% of patients were male, and the mean age was approximately 55 years, with a range of about 23 to 85. Patients were allowed to have had prior anti-PD-1, anti-PD-L1 or anti-CTLA-4 therapy, and around two fifths of the dose-escalation patients had been treated with checkpoint inhibitors. Partial responses were achieved by three dose-escalation patients, of whom one had hepatocellular carcinoma and two had cutaneous melanoma. The purpose of peripheral TCRbeta sequencing was to test whether ivuxolimab changed TCR sequence diversity and led to clonal T-cell expansion. The monotherapy dose-escalation portion (N ≈ 50 patients) of the phase I ivuxolimab trial is reported in the paper.

Trimming takes 5 bases from V and 7 bases from J, and the germline ends sit 17 bases apart. From cysteine to phenylalanine, the CDR3 is 14 amino acids long. Here the CDR3 DNA is all that survives: 42 bases in frame from base 1. The germline V gene sets CDR1 to SGHTA and CDR2 to FQGTGA. This clone was seen just once. The target of this receptor is not known. The sample holds no much larger clone one base away, and base qualities are not on file. The trial excluded patients who had a history of autoimmune disease or who were on systemic immunosuppression. Peripheral blood for TCR sequencing was collected from all dose cohorts at baseline, on cycle 4 day 1, and on cycle 7 day 1. The samples were drawn from a first-in-human, open-label, multicenter phase I dose-escalation trial of ivuxolimab. Adults with locally advanced or metastatic head and neck squamous cell, hepatocellular, melanoma or renal cell carcinoma were enrolled in the trial. CD4+ and CD8+ T cells were sorted separately from peripheral blood before TCR sequencing.

To sequence the TCRbeta CDR3 region, genomic DNA was isolated from the sorted cells. The immunoSEQ Assay was used to sequence the TCRbeta CDR3 regions. TCRdb's version of the immuneACCESS table is confined to in-frame rearrangements and falls short of the full clone set. An unresolved V gene accounts for under half of the shortfall where checked; the remainder is of unknown origin. For this sample there are nearly 80,000 clones; 90% to 95% appear just once. In total, the top ten clones hold over 9% of the sample. The investigation overall reported the following: Low levels of normalized T-cell clonal expansion were also seen in some patients who did not respond. At doses of 0.1 to 3.0 mg/kg, clonal expansion of both CD4+ and CD8+ T cells in blood was seen between baseline and week 6. Which antigens the clonally expanded peripheral T cells were specific for was not determined. In the 0.1-3.0 mg/kg groups, partial responders had among the lowest normalized peripheral clonal expansion, particularly in CD8+ T cells. On average, CD8+ T cells showed more expanded clones than CD4+ T cells after ivuxolimab.

The sequencing here drew on CD4+ or CD8+ T cells sorted from blood, taken in a trial of the OX40 agonist ivuxolimab. This sequence uses TRBV7-3 and TRBJ2-5; the D call could be TRBD1 or TRBD2, with each sharing 5 bases. The sequence was obtained from an adult with an advanced solid tumor such as melanoma, head and neck, liver or kidney cancer. The CDR3 reads CASSPGPGEWTQYF. Read as DNA, the sequence is TGTGCCAGCAGCCCGGGACCCGGGGAATGGACCCAGTACTTC.